Listed here are 21 T cell receptor beta chains from one sample, sequenced in a study of T cell responses to AZD1222 COVID-19 vaccine. Profiling relied on immunoSEQ multiplex PCR, and the TCRdb table lists in-frame clones only, not all of them. The table includes about 100,000 clones, around 89% detected once. The source was peripheral blood, collected on day 0 of AZD1222 vaccination. Receptors originate from an adult in good health.

This chain joins TRBV5-6 and TRBJ2-7; the match to TRBD2 covers 8 bases. Germline loops: CDR1 SGHDT, CDR2 YYEEEE. V gave up 4 bases and J gave up 1 base; unmatched junction bases: 10. The CDR3 consists of 16 residues. CDR3 loop: CASSQGVSGRSYEQYF. For the CDR3, the DNA is TGTGCCAGCAGCCAAGGGGTCAGCGGGAGATCCTACGAGCAGTACTTC.

Written as DNA, the CDR3 is TGTGCCAGCAGCTTTTTCAGCGGGAGCACAGATACGCAGTATTTT. Translating gives CASSFFSGSTDTQYF. The genes are TRBV7-2 and TRBJ2-3; D might be TRBD2 (6 bases). Germline CDR1 reads SGHTA; CDR2 reads FQGNSA. Trimming took off 3 bases at V and 0 bases at J, with 10 bases between the two ends. This CDR3 contains 15 residues.

The chain employs TRBV7-2 and TRBJ2-7, with D perhaps matching TRBD1 (6 bases). The length of the CDR3 is 13 residues. In germline, CDR1 is SGHTA, CDR2 FQGNSA. V dropped 5 bases and J dropped 7 bases, with 15 bases sitting between them. This CDR3 reads CASSRDTTGEQYF. The CDR3 nucleotides are TGTGCCAGCAGCCGGGACACCACGGGAGAGCAGTACTTC.

The genes are TRBV5-1 and TRBJ2-7, with 8 bases lining up with TRBD1. Germline assignment: CDR1 SGHRS and CDR2 YFSETQ. The CDR3 consists of 14 residues. V lost 0 bases, J lost 5 bases, and 4 bases stayed unmatched. The CDR3: CASSLGRGHDEQYF. The CDR3 nucleotides read TGCGCCAGCAGCTTGGGCAGGGGGCACGACGAGCAGTACTTC. The full variable domain, in which reference TRBV5-1 and TRBJ2-7 provide the parts outside the CDR3, is KAGVTQTPRYLIKTRGQQVTLSCSPISGHRSVSWYQQTPGQGLQFLFEYFSETQRNKGNFPGRFSGRQFSNSRSEMNVSTLELGDSALYLCASSLGRGHDEQYFGPGTRLTVT.

V gene TRBV11-2 combines with J gene TRBJ2-7, with 10 bases lining up with TRBD2. The CDR3 is 18 amino acids. V trimming: 1 base; J trimming: 4 bases; junction bases outside the gene matches: 13. From germline, CDR1 is SGHAT and CDR2 FQNNGV. The CDR3 region is CASSLGLRGASGGYEQYF. As DNA, the CDR3 is TGTGCCAGCAGCTTAGGTCTGCGGGGGGCTAGCGGGGGTTACGAGCAGTACTTC.

The genes are TRBV30 and TRBJ1-3, with D perhaps TRBD1 (5 bases). The V end lost 2 bases, the J end lost 4 bases, and 12 bases lay between the germline ends. Looked up from germline, CDR1 is GTSNPN and CDR2 is SVGIG (reference sequence). This CDR3 is built from 14 residues. The CDR3 reads CAWSWTQGGNTIYF. The CDR3 DNA reads TGTGCCTGGAGTTGGACCCAGGGCGGAAACACCATATATTTT.

J is TRBJ1-1 and V is TRBV18; no reliable D call. Germline CDR1 reads KGHSH; CDR2 reads LQKENI. Trimming removed 2 bases at V and 1 base at J, with 8 bases between. This CDR3 has 14 amino acids. The CDR3 coding sequence is TGTGCCAGCTCACCAAACCCCTCGAACACTGAAGCTTTCTTT. Translated, it gives CASSPNPSNTEAFF.

The chain is built from TRBV19 and TRBJ1-5; D is undetermined. CDR1 is LNHDA, CDR2 SQIVND, per germline (reference sequence). V was pared by 3 bases and J by 9 bases, with 15 bases between. CDR3 length equals 14 residues. CDR3 coding DNA: TGTGCCAGTAGTATTGTAGGACTTACGCGGCCCCAGCATTTT. Translated: CASSIVGLTRPQHF.

The J gene is TRBJ2-7, the V gene TRBV5-1; D ambiguous. Germline CDR1 is SGHRS and CDR2 is YFSETQ. This CDR3 spans 12 amino acids. With 4 bases removed from V and 6 bases from J, the gap between germline ends came to 11 bases. The CDR3 DNA reads TGCGCCAGCAGCGCCTGGGGTGCCGAGCAGTACTTC. This translates into CASSAWGAEQYF. Drawing the rest from reference TRBV5-1 and TRBJ2-7, the complete variable domain is KAGVTQTPRYLIKTRGQQVTLSCSPISGHRSVSWYQQTPGQGLQFLFEYFSETQRNKGNFPGRFSGRQFSNSRSEMNVSTLELGDSALYLCASSAWGAEQYFGPGTRLTVT.

The V gene is TRBV7-3, the J gene TRBJ2-1; possibly TRBD1 for D (6 bases). This CDR3 contains 15 residues. In germline, CDR1 is SGHTA, CDR2 FQGTGA. Trimming took 6 bases from V and 2 from J, leaving 14 bases between them. The CDR3 loop reads CASRQQGSPYNEQFF. The CDR3 region has the DNA TGTGCCAGCAGGCAACAGGGATCCCCCTACAATGAGCAGTTCTTC. The variable domain in full, with the rest retrieved from reference TRBV7-3 and TRBJ2-1, is GAGVSQTPSNKVTEKGKYVELRCDPISGHTALYWYRQSLGQGPEFLIYFQGTGAADDSGLPNDRFFAVRPEGSVSTLKIQRTERGDSAVYLCASRQQGSPYNEQFFGPGTRLTVL.

The chain is built from TRBV6-2 or TRBV6-3 and TRBJ2-5; 11 bases are shared with TRBD1. V lost 6 bases, J lost 4 bases, and 13 bases stayed unmatched. CDR1 is MNHEY, CDR2 SVGEGT, per germline. The CDR3 totals 17 residues. The CDR3 protein is CASSRQDRGPKRETQYF. In DNA form, the CDR3 reads TGTGCCAGCAGCCGTCAGGACAGGGGGCCCAAGCGAGAGACCCAGTACTTC.

This chain uses TRBV11-2 with TRBJ2-7, with a possible D match to TRBD1 (6 bases). CDR3 length: 14 residues. Germline CDR1 and CDR2: SGHAT and FQNNGV. Deletions cut 6 bases from V and 3 bases from J, with 15 bases between. CDR3 amino acids: CASRPLDSFYEQYF. The DNA of the CDR3 is TGTGCCAGCAGACCCCTGGACAGTTTCTACGAGCAGTACTTC.

The chain is built from TRBV24-1 and TRBJ1-5; D remains ambiguous. The CDR3 loop spans 14 amino acids. The germline V gene encodes CDR1 KGHDR and CDR2 SFDVKD. Deletions cut 0 bases from V and 1 base from J, with 3 bases between. CDR3 DNA: TGTGCCACCAGTGATTTGCGAAGCAATCAGCCCCAGCATTTT. It translates to CATSDLRSNQPQHF.

This clone was seen a single time. The chain carries TRBV7-2 and TRBJ2-7, with D tentatively TRBD2 (7 bases). The CDR3 is 16 residues long. The germline gives CDR1 SGHTA, CDR2 FQGNSA. V was pared by 1 base and J by 2 bases, with 15 bases between. The CDR3 sequence: CASSLGGGGLAYEQYF. The CDR3, as DNA: TGTGCCAGCAGCTTAGGGGGAGGGGGACTGGCCTACGAGCAGTACTTC.

The table lists this clone with a count of one. J is TRBJ2-7 and V is TRBV27; D not certain. The V end lost 0 bases, the J end lost 2 bases, and 8 bases lay between the germline ends. The germline V gene has CDR1 MNHEY and CDR2 SMNVEV (reference sequence). The CDR3 covers 14 residues. CDR3 amino acids: CASSLSAVTYEQYF. The CDR3 DNA reads TGTGCCAGCAGTTTATCCGCCGTAACCTACGAGCAGTACTTC.

This chain joins TRBV5-6 and TRBJ2-3; 12 nucleotides agree with TRBD2. Germline CDR1 is SGHDT and CDR2 is YYEEEE. The CDR3 covers 19 residues. The J segment lost 2 bases and the V segment lost 0 bases, leaving 10 bases of the junction unmatched. CDR3 nucleotide sequence: TGTGCCAGCAGCTTGGAGCACCTCGGACTAGCGGGGACCACAGATACGCAGTATTTT. This gives the protein CASSLEHLGLAGTTDTQYF.

The chain joins TRBV5-1 to TRBJ1-6; 7 bases fit TRBD1. Germline-derived CDR1 and CDR2 are SGHRS and YFSETQ. The trim removed 3 bases at V and 7 bases at J, leaving 4 bases unmatched. CDR3 length: 14 amino acids. CDR3 amino acids: CASSSGTANSPLHF. CDR3 in DNA: TGCGCCAGCAGCTCCGGGACAGCGAATTCACCCCTCCACTTT.

In this sample, this clone turned up once. This chain connects TRBV7-2 to TRBJ2-5, with 14 positions matching TRBD2. Unmatched junction bases numbered 7, after V lost 2 bases and J lost 5 bases. The germline V gene encodes CDR1 SGHTA and CDR2 FQGNSA. The CDR3 spans 17 residues. The CDR3 DNA follows: TGTGCCAGCAGCTTATACGCTGGACTAGCGGGAGGTGAGACCCAGTACTTC. Translating gives CASSLYAGLAGGETQYF.

About this clone: The junction departs from the called germline gene at one end, perhaps through a read error. This rearrangement joins TRBV24-1 to TRBJ1-6, with D uncertain. Germline assignment: CDR1 KGHDR and CDR2 SFDVKD. The CDR3 loop spans 13 amino acids. CDR3: CATREQYNSPLHF. CDR3 nucleotide sequence: TGTGCCACCCGTGAACAGTATAATTCACCCCTCCACTTT.

The gene calls are TRBV10-3 and TRBJ2-4, with D unclear. Per germline, CDR1 ENHRY and CDR2 SYGVKD. Trimming took off 6 bases at V and 7 bases at J, with 10 bases between the two ends. This CDR3 region has 12 residues. The CDR3 spells CAISPQGNIQYF. CDR3 coding DNA: TGTGCCATCAGCCCCCAAGGGAACATTCAGTACTTC.

This clone was picked up one time. The chain carries TRBV4-1 and TRBJ2-7; D not certain. The germline CDR1 and CDR2 sequences are MGHRA and YSYEKL. Between the trimmed V and J ends, which lost 0 bases and 2 bases, there was a span of 2 bases. CDR3 size: 12 residues. The CDR3 here is CASSQDPYEQYF. The CDR3 region has the DNA TGCGCCAGCAGCCAAGATCCCTACGAGCAGTACTTC.